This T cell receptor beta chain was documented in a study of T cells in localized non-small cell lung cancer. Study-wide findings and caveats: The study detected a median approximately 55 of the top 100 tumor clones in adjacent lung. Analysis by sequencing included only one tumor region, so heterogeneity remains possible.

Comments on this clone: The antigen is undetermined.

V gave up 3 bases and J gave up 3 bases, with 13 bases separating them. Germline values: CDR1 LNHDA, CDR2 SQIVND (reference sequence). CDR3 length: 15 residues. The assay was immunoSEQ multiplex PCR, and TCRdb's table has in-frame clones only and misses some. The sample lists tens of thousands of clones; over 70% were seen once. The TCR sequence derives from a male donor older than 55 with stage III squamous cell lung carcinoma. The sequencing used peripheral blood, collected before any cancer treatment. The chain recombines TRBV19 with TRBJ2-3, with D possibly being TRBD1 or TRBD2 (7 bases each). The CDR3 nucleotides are TGTGCCAGTAGTATCCCCAGGGGGGGGACAGATACGCAGTATTTT. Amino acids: CASSIPRGGTDTQYF.